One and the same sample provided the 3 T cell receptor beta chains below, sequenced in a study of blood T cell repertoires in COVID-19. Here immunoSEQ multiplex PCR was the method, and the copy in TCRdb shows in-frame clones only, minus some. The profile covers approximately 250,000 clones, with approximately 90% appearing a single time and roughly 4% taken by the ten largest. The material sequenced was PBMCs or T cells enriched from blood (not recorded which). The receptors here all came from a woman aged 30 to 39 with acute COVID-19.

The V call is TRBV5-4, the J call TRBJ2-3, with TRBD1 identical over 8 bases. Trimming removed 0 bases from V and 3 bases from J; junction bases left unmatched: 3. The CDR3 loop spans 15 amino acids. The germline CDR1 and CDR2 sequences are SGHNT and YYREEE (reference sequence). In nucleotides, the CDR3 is TGTGCCAGCAGCTTGGCGACAGGGGTGACAGATACGCAGTATTTT. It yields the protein CASSLATGVTDTQYF.

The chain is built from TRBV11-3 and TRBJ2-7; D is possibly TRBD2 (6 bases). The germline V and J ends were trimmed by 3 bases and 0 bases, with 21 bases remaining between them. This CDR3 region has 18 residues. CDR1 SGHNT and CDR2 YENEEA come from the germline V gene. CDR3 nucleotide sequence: TGTGCCAGCAGCTTGTTCCGGGCCTCGGGGACTCACTCCTACGAGCAGTACTTC. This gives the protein CASSLFRASGTHSYEQYF.

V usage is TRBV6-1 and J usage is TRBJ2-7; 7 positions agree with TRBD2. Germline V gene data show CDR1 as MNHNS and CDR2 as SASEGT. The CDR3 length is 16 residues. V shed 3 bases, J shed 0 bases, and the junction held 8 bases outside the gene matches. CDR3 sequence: CASSDRSGESSYEQYF. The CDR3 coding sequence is TGTGCCAGCAGTGACCGGAGCGGGGAAAGCTCCTACGAGCAGTACTTC.